This T cell receptor (beta chain) was observed in a study of T-cell reconstitution after alpha-beta-depleted transplantation in children. This clonotype was seen at least ten times. Trimming left V 3 bases short and J 9 bases short, with 8 bases between. The CDR3 has 12 residues. CDR1 KGHDR and CDR2 SFDVKD come from the germline V gene. The library targeted TCRbeta and was prepared with unique molecular identifiers. TCRdb re-called the PCR reads with MiXCR, one entry per CDR3 protein. The table lists about 300,000 distinct CDR3 sequences, around 10% of them singletons. This chain uses TRBV24-1 with TRBJ1-5, with D hard to call. The sequence derives from a boy less than two years old with acute myeloid leukemia, due to receive a stem cell transplant. The material was PBMCs, obtained before TCRalphabeta/CD19-depleted stem cell transplant. CDR3 region: CATSDGLGPQHF. Here the CDR3 DNA reads TGTGCCACCAGTGATGGTCTAGGGCCCCAGCATTTT.